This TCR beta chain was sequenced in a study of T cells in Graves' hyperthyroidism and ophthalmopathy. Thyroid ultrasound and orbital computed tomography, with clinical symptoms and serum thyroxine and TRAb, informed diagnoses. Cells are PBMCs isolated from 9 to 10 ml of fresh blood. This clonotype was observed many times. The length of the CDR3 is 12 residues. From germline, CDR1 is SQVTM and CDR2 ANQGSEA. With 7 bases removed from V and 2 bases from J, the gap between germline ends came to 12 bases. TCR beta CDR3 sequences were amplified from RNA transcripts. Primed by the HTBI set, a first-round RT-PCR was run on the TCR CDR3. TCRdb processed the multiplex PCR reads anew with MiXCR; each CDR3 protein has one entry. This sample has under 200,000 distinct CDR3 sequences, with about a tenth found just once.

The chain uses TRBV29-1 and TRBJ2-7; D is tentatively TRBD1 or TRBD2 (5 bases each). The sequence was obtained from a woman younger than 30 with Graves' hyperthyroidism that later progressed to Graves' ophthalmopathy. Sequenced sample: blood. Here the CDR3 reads CSAWDGTYEQYF. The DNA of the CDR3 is TGCAGCGCATGGGACGGCACCTACGAGCAGTACTTC.